These 26 T cell receptor beta chains share one sample of origin, sequenced in a study of response to subunit inactivated influenza vaccine. TCRdb analysed the RT-PCR reads with MiXCR anew, one entry per CDR3 protein. The table lists around 650,000 distinct CDR3 sequences, around 14% of them singletons. Source: PBMCs from blood, taken approximately 13 days after vaccination. The receptors come from a man in his fifties who received an inactivated influenza vaccine.

This chain joins TRBV11-2 and TRBJ2-5, with D possibly TRBD2 on 6 matching bases. V shed 4 bases and J shed 7 bases, with 16 bases lying between them. The V gene's germline CDR1 is SGHAT and CDR2 FQNNGV. The length of the CDR3 is 14 residues. The CDR3 reads CASSSGTAEGTQYF. The CDR3 coding sequence is TGTGCCAGCAGCTCCGGGACGGCGGAGGGGACCCAGTACTTC. The full variable domain, rest sourced from reference TRBV11-2 and TRBJ2-5, is EAGVAQSPRYKIIEKRQSVAFWCNPISGHATLYWYQQILGQGPKLLIQFQNNGVVDDSQLPKDRFSAERLKGVDSTLKIQPAKLEDSAVYLCASSSGTAEGTQYFGPGTRLLVL.

This clonotype was detected a few times. J is TRBJ2-1 and V is TRBV9, with D unresolved. There are 14 residues in the CDR3. Deletions cut 0 bases from V and 9 bases from J, with 13 bases between. Germline loops: CDR1 SGDLS, CDR2 YYNGEE. The CDR3 DNA reads as TGTGCCAGCAGCGTAGCTGACGGACGCAGTGAGCAGTTCTTC. This translates into CASSVADGRSEQFF.

This CDR3 is CSARRSGLGGLDTQYF. The CDR3 region has the DNA TGCAGTGCTAGGCGCTCGGGACTAGGGGGATTGGATACGCAGTATTTT. The V gene is TRBV20-1, the J gene TRBJ2-3; 8 positions match TRBD2. V shed 3 bases, J shed 6 bases, and the junction held 14 bases outside the gene matches. The germline V gene encodes CDR1 DFQATT and CDR2 SNEGSKA (reference sequence). The CDR3 is 16 residues long.

In its sample, this clonotype was seen a few times. The genes are TRBV4-2 and TRBJ2-1; 7 bases are shared with TRBD2. Germline loops: CDR1 LGHNA, CDR2 YNFKEQ. The CDR3 loop spans 15 amino acids. V lost 1 base and J lost 5; bases outside the gene matches: 5. The CDR3, as DNA: TGTGCCAGCAGCCAAGTTTGGCGGGAGAACAATGAGCAGTTCTTC. Amino acids: CASSQVWRENNEQFF.

This chain links TRBV7-2 with TRBJ2-6; D not certain. The germline CDR1 and CDR2 sequences are SGHTA and FQGNSA. This CDR3 spans 17 amino acids. The ends were cut back, 1 base at V and 0 bases at J, with 10 bases in the middle. CDR3 DNA: TGTGCCAGCAGCTTAGTGGGCTTTTACTCTGGGGCCAACGTCCTGACTTTC. Its translation: CASSLVGFYSGANVLTF. Full variable domain (outside the CDR3, taken from reference TRBV7-2 and TRBJ2-6): GAGVSQSPSNKVTEKGKDVELRCDPISGHTALYWYRQSLGQGLEFLIYFQGNSAPDKSGLPSDRFSAERTGGSVSTLTIQRTQQEDSAVYLCASSLVGFYSGANVLTFGAGSRLTVL.

The V and J genes are TRBV2 and TRBJ2-1; D possibly corresponds to TRBD1 (6 bases). With 8 bases removed from V and 7 bases from J, the gap between germline ends came to 15 bases. The CDR3 length is 13 residues. Germline CDR1 SNHLY, CDR2 FYNNEI. The CDR3 sequence: CASQKNRENEQFF. Here the CDR3 DNA reads TGTGCCAGCCAAAAAAACAGGGAAAATGAGCAGTTCTTC.

The rearrangement joins TRBV5-1 to TRBJ1-4; 7 positions agree with TRBD1. The V segment lost 1 base and the J segment 6 bases; nucleotides outside the gene matches: 6. Germline lookup yields CDR1 SGHRS and CDR2 YFSETQ. The CDR3 has 15 residues. CDR3 loop: CASSLINRGDEKLFF. CDR3 DNA sequence: TGCGCCAGCAGCTTGATTAACAGGGGAGATGAAAAACTGTTTTTT. The variable domain in full, with the rest retrieved from reference TRBV5-1 and TRBJ1-4, is KAGVTQTPRYLIKTRGQQVTLSCSPISGHRSVSWYQQTPGQGLQFLFEYFSETQRNKGNFPGRFSGRQFSNSRSEMNVSTLELGDSALYLCASSLINRGDEKLFFGSGTQLSVL.

This chain joins TRBV10-3 and TRBJ1-2; D gene ambiguous. This CDR3 contains 14 residues. Germline CDR1 and CDR2: ENHRY and SYGVKD. V lost 3 bases to trimming and J lost 8 bases, with 16 bases between them. The CDR3 nucleotides are TGTGCCATCAGTGAATCTCACAGACCGGGCGGCTACACCTTC. This encodes CAISESHRPGGYTF.

The chain couples TRBV7-8 to TRBJ1-1; D perhaps matches TRBD1 (5 bases). The CDR3 has 17 residues. V was clipped by 5 bases and J by 1 base, with 20 bases between them. Germline CDR1 and CDR2: SGHVS and FQNEAQ. CDR3 bases: TGTGCCAGCAGCGCGGGACTACGGGTTTATTGGAACACTGAAGCTTTCTTT. Its protein is CASSAGLRVYWNTEAFF.

The chain employs TRBV12-3 or TRBV12-4 and TRBJ1-6; TRBD1 matches 7 bases. The CDR3 consists of 14 residues. Germline trimming cut 7 bases from V and 8 bases from J; bases unmatched to any gene: 8. As DNA, the CDR3 is TGTGCCAGCACCCGACAGGGACCCGATTCACCCCTCCACTTT. Its translation: CASTRQGPDSPLHF.

V gene TRBV5-1 combines with J gene TRBJ2-1; the D is unclear. Per germline, CDR1 SGHRS and CDR2 YFSETQ. CDR3 length: 11 amino acids. V was shortened by 4 bases and J by 5 bases, with 4 bases between the two germline ends. As DNA, the CDR3 is TGCGCCAGCAGCAATCACAATGAGCAGTTCTTC. This gives the protein CASSNHNEQFF.

This clonotype has at least ten counts. This chain joins TRBV12-3 or TRBV12-4 and TRBJ2-1; tentative D call: TRBD2 (6 bases). The V end was cut by 8 bases, the J end by 4 bases, with 18 bases between. The CDR3 sequence is 15 residues long. The chain's CDR3 is CASSLGGGKYNEQFF. The CDR3 DNA reads TGTGCCAGCTCCCTTGGCGGAGGGAAATACAATGAGCAGTTCTTC.

This clonotype was observed a few times. This chain uses TRBV12-3 or TRBV12-4 with TRBJ2-1, with TRBD1 as a possible D gene (5 bases). V was cut by 2 bases and J by 16 bases, with 15 bases left in between. CDR3 length: 12 amino acids. As DNA, the CDR3 is TGTGCCAGCAGTTTAATGGGGCAGTTGCTCTTCTTC. This translates into CASSLMGQLLFF.

V gene TRBV19 combines with J gene TRBJ1-5; D not certain. Trimming cost V 5 bases and J 2 bases, with 10 bases left between them. CDR1 LNHDA and CDR2 SQIVND come from the germline V gene (reference sequence). The CDR3 runs to 14 residues. The CDR3 sequence: CASSPQSGNQPQHF. The CDR3 bases are TGTGCCAGTAGTCCCCAATCGGGCAATCAGCCCCAGCATTTT.

In this sample, this clonotype turned up a few times. The chain carries TRBV2 and TRBJ2-5, with TRBD1 as a possible D gene (6 bases). V was trimmed by 0 bases and J by 5 bases, leaving 13 bases between them. The CDR3 covers 15 residues. Germline V gene data show CDR1 as SNHLY and CDR2 as FYNNEI. CDR3 DNA sequence: TGTGCCAGCAGTGAAGCGTACAGGGTGACCGAGACCCAGTACTTC. As protein: CASSEAYRVTETQYF. The full variable domain, in which reference TRBV2 and TRBJ2-5 provide the parts outside the CDR3, is EPEVTQTPSHQVTQMGQEVILRCVPISNHLYFYWYRQILGQKVEFLVSFYNNEISEKSEIFDDQFSVERPDGSNFTLKIRSTKLEDSAMYFCASSEAYRVTETQYFGPGTRLLVL.

This chain links TRBV6-1 with TRBJ1-1; D not certain. The CDR3 is made up of 13 amino acids. V was shortened by 10 bases and J by 1 base, with 13 bases between the two germline ends. In germline, CDR1 is MNHNS, CDR2 SASEGT. The CDR3 DNA sequence: TGTGCCATACAATCCCTAACGAACACTGAAGCTTTCTTT. Translating gives CAIQSLTNTEAFF.

The chain uses TRBV4-2 and TRBJ2-5, with a weak D call TRBD2 (6 bases). The CDR3 extends over 16 amino acids. V lost 4 bases to trimming and J lost 5 bases, with 20 bases between them. Germline values: CDR1 LGHNA, CDR2 YNFKEQ. CDR3 in DNA: TGTGCCAGCAGCCCCGGGCTGCGGGGCCTTCTCGAGACCCAGTACTTC. Translating it yields CASSPGLRGLLETQYF.

A few counts support this clonotype. V is TRBV5-1 and J is TRBJ2-7; TRBD1 aligns across 7 bases. The germline CDR1 and CDR2 sequences are SGHRS and YFSETQ. The CDR3 has 14 residues. V was clipped by 3 bases and J by 6 bases; unmatched bases: 9. This CDR3 is CASSYQTGQGEQYF. CDR3 nucleotide sequence: TGCGCCAGCAGCTACCAGACAGGGCAGGGCGAGCAGTACTTC.

The gene calls are TRBV7-2 and TRBJ2-7, with TRBD2 matching 9 bases. This CDR3 comprises 15 residues. The V gene's germline CDR1 is SGHTA and CDR2 FQGNSA. V lost 1 base and J lost 4; bases outside the gene matches: 5. CDR3 DNA: TGTGCCAGCAGCTTAGATGGCGGGGGGGCTTACGAGCAGTACTTC. Translating it yields CASSLDGGGAYEQYF. The full variable domain, with the rest looked up from reference TRBV7-2 and TRBJ2-7, is GAGVSQSPSNKVTEKGKDVELRCDPISGHTALYWYRQSLGQGLEFLIYFQGNSAPDKSGLPSDRFSAERTGGSVSTLTIQRTQQEDSAVYLCASSLDGGGAYEQYFGPGTRLTVT.

This clonotype occurred a few times. The chain recombines TRBV7-2 with TRBJ2-1; TRBD2 matches 9 bases. The CDR3 is 15 amino acids. Germline-derived CDR1 and CDR2 are SGHTA and FQGNSA. V shed 5 bases, J shed 6 bases, and the junction held 8 bases outside the gene matches. CDR3: CASSGGGALVNEQFF. The DNA of the CDR3 is TGTGCCAGCAGCGGCGGGGGGGCCCTAGTCAATGAGCAGTTCTTC.

This clonotype was seen many times. The CDR3 spells CAWSRGPINQPQHF. The CDR3 DNA reads TGTGCCTGGAGCAGGGGGCCCATCAATCAGCCCCAGCATTTT. The rearrangement links TRBV30 to TRBJ1-5, with TRBD1 identical over 8 bases. V shed 3 bases and J 3 bases; nucleotides not matched to a gene: 4. CDR3 length equals 14 residues. CDR1 is GTSNPN and CDR2 is SVGIG in the germline V gene (reference sequence).

The chain recombines TRBV27 with TRBJ2-2; TRBD2 agrees at 10 bases. The CDR3 totals 18 residues. Germline CDR1 MNHEY, CDR2 SMNVEV (reference sequence). V lost 5 bases, J lost 7 bases, and 16 bases stayed unmatched. The CDR3 region is CASSPNSGGLTLGGELFF. In DNA form, the CDR3 reads TGTGCCAGCAGTCCAAATAGCGGGGGGCTCACTTTGGGCGGGGAGCTGTTTTTT.

This clonotype was seen a few times. The rearrangement uses TRBV6-5 and TRBJ2-1; 7 bases are shared with TRBD2. The CDR3 totals 17 residues. The trim removed 4 bases at V and 0 bases at J, leaving 9 bases unmatched. CDR1 and CDR2 (germline): MNHEY, SVGAGI. The chain's CDR3 is CASSWGWGEGSYNEQFF. In DNA, the CDR3 is TGTGCCAGCAGTTGGGGCTGGGGGGAGGGCTCCTACAATGAGCAGTTCTTC.

This clonotype has more than one count but fewer than ten. V is TRBV12-3 or TRBV12-4 and J is TRBJ1-6; 9 bases are a match to TRBD1. Trimming took 6 bases from V and 8 from J; bases not matched to a gene: 8. The CDR3 covers 15 residues. This chain's CDR3 is CASSLDRGLDSPLHF. CDR3 sequence (DNA): TGTGCCAGCAGCCTGGACAGGGGCCTAGATTCACCCCTCCACTTT.

In its sample, this clonotype was seen a few times. The chain is built from TRBV6-2 or TRBV6-3 and TRBJ1-1; D might be TRBD1 (6 bases). With 0 bases removed from V and 0 bases from J, the gap between germline ends came to 23 bases. Looked up from germline, CDR1 is MNHEY and CDR2 is SVGEGT. CDR3 length: 20 amino acids. In DNA form, the CDR3 reads TGTGCCAGCAGTTACTCGTCGGCTCCGGGGGCAGCCCTACTGAACACTGAAGCTTTCTTT. It codes for CASSYSSAPGAALLNTEAFF.

V usage is TRBV11-2 and J usage is TRBJ2-5, with D possibly matching TRBD1 (6 bases). The CDR3 has 18 amino acids. Germline V lookup: CDR1 SGHAT, CDR2 FQNNGV. Deletions cut 0 bases from V and 10 bases from J, with 27 bases between. The CDR3 nucleotides are TGTGCCAGCAGCTTAGAGGCTAGTATCAGGGGCCCGGAAGGGGACCAGTACTTC. Translated, it gives CASSLEASIRGPEGDQYF.